The 2 T cell receptor beta chains below all came from one sample that was sequenced in a study of neurological immune-mediated disorders. From the 5' RACE reads, TCRdb called clonotypes with MiXCR, one entry per CDR3 protein. The data contain around 60,000 distinct CDR3 sequences, approximately 3.1% of them singletons. The source material was PBMCs. These receptor sequences come from a woman aged 55-70 years with multiple sclerosis.

This clonotype was counted ten times or more. This chain joins TRBV29-1 and TRBJ2-1; tentative D call: TRBD2 (5 bases). The germline V and J ends were trimmed by 3 bases and 13 bases, with 13 bases remaining between them. Germline V lookup: CDR1 SQVTM, CDR2 ANQGSEA. The CDR3 is 11 amino acids. The CDR3 bases are TGCAGCGTTGAGGTGGGAGCAAACCAGTTCTTC. It specifies CSVEVGANQFF.

This clonotype was picked up a small number of times. The genes are TRBV6-5 and TRBJ2-2, with 7 bases lining up with TRBD1. Germline CDR1 MNHEY, CDR2 SVGAGI. The CDR3 sequence is 14 residues long. V shed 5 bases, J shed 7 bases, and the junction held 7 bases outside the gene matches. The CDR3: CASSHDRVVGELFF. The CDR3 DNA follows: TGTGCCAGCAGTCACGACAGGGTCGTCGGGGAGCTGTTTTTT.